The 29 T cell receptor beta chains below were found in one sample sequenced in a study of blood T cells in healthy people across ages. With a J-beta primer mix and a sample-barcoded 5' primer, a second PCR ran roughly 6 to 12 cycles. TCRdb redid the calling of the 5' RACE reads with MiXCR, one entry per CDR3 protein. This table has 1.2 million to 1.5 million distinct CDR3 sequences, around 59% appearing once. Sequencing used blood. All receptors come from a man between 18 and 35 years old in good health.

A note on this clonotype: Mismatch with germline at one junction end may stem from a read error. The chain carries TRBV7-9 and TRBJ2-7; D unresolved. The CDR3 is made up of 11 amino acids. Germline V gene sequence: CDR1 SEHNR, CDR2 FQNEAQ (reference sequence). CDR3 sequence reads: CASSLENEQYF. In DNA, the CDR3 is TGCGCCAGCAGCTTGGAGAACGAGCAGTACTTC. The entire variable domain, with the rest obtained from reference TRBV7-9 and TRBJ2-7, is as follows: DTGVSQNPRHKITKRGQNVTFRCDPISEHNRLYWYRQTLGQGPEFLTYFQNEAQLEKSRLLSDRFSAERPKGSFSTLEIQRTEQGDSAMYLCASSLENEQYFGPGTRLTVT.

The sample holds a few counts of this clonotype. The chain recombines TRBV7-2 with TRBJ1-2, with 7 positions matching TRBD1. After removal of 5 bases from V and 0 bases from J, the junction contained 9 bases not matched to a gene. Germline CDR1 and CDR2: SGHTA and FQGNSA. This CDR3 region has 16 residues. The CDR3: CASSPGTDRANYGYTF. In DNA, the CDR3 is TGTGCCAGCAGCCCTGGGACAGATAGGGCTAACTATGGCTACACCTTC.

The chain employs TRBV7-2 and TRBJ2-7, with 9 bases aligning to TRBD1. Germline loops: CDR1 SGHTA, CDR2 FQGNSA. There are 15 residues in the CDR3. After removal of 6 bases from V and 3 bases from J, the junction contained 9 bases not matched to a gene. The DNA for the CDR3 is TGTGCCAGCAGGGTTGGGACAGGGAATTACTACGAGCAGTACTTC. Translating gives CASRVGTGNYYEQYF.

CDR3 nucleotides: TGTGCCAGCAGTGCGGTAAGGGGGCGAGGGGTGTACAATGAGCAGTTCTTC. It specifies CASSAVRGRGVYNEQFF. J is TRBJ2-1 and V is TRBV25-1; 7 positions match TRBD1. J gave up 4 bases and V 4 bases, and 13 bases lay outside the gene matches. Germline V lookup: CDR1 MGHDK, CDR2 SYGVNS. This CDR3 has 17 residues. Based on the CDR3 plus reference TRBV25-1 and TRBJ2-1, the full variable domain is EADIYQTPRYLVIGTGKKITLECSQTMGHDKMYWYQQDPGMELHLIHYSYGVNSTEKGDLSSESTVSRIRTEHFPLTLESARPSHTSQYLCASSAVRGRGVYNEQFFGPGTRLTVL.

V usage is TRBV4-1 and J usage is TRBJ2-1, with 9 bases identical to TRBD2. Germline assignment: CDR1 MGHRA and CDR2 YSYEKL. Unmatched junction bases numbered 5, after V lost 0 bases and J lost 2 bases. The CDR3 is 17 amino acids. The CDR3 here is CASSQDVRGGPYNEQFF. The DNA for the CDR3 is TGCGCCAGCAGCCAAGATGTGCGGGGGGGCCCCTACAATGAGCAGTTCTTC.

The chain is built from TRBV3-1 and TRBJ1-2; 8 nucleotides line up with TRBD1. V shed 3 bases and J 2 bases; nucleotides not matched to a gene: 8. Germline V CDR1 and CDR2: LGHDT, YNNKEL (reference sequence). The CDR3 has 16 amino acids. The CDR3 nucleotides read TGTGCCAGCAGCCAGCATGCAGGGGGCGCGAACTATGGCTACACCTTC. Translated, it gives CASSQHAGGANYGYTF. The variable domain in full, completed from reference TRBV3-1 and TRBJ1-2, reads DTAVSQTPKYLVTQMGNDKSIKCEQNLGHDTMYWYKQDSKKFLKIMFSYNNKELIINETVPNRFSPKSPDKAHLNLHINSLELGDSAVYFCASSQHAGGANYGYTFGSGTRLTVV.

This clonotype was counted only a few times. In DNA, the CDR3 is TGCAGCGTTGGGTGGAGCACAGATACGCAGTATTTT. Translation: CSVGWSTDTQYF. The V call is TRBV29-1, the J call TRBJ2-3, with D unclear. Germline V CDR1 and CDR2: SQVTM, ANQGSEA. There are 12 residues in the CDR3. V was clipped by 4 bases and J by 0 bases, with 5 bases between them.

The rearrangement links TRBV6-6 to TRBJ1-1; D perhaps matches TRBD1 (5 bases). This CDR3 spans 14 amino acids. Germline CDR1 is MNHNY and CDR2 is SVGAGI (reference sequence). Trimming took off 3 bases at V and 4 bases at J, with 12 bases between the two ends. The CDR3 loop reads CASSYSGGSTEAFF. CDR3 DNA sequence: TGTGCCAGCAGTTATTCCGGGGGGAGCACTGAAGCTTTCTTT.

The rearrangement uses TRBV6-5 and TRBJ2-3; possibly TRBD1 for D (5 bases). The CDR3 totals 17 residues. With 0 bases removed from V and 1 base from J, the gap between germline ends came to 14 bases. CDR1 and CDR2 (germline): MNHEY, SVGAGI. The CDR3 nucleotides are TGTGCCAGCAGTTACTCGGCGCGGACAACTCGCACAGATACGCAGTATTTT. It encodes CASSYSARTTRTDTQYF.

The chain has TRBV15 and TRBJ2-7; D gene unclear. The germline V and J ends were trimmed by 5 bases and 5 bases, with 10 bases remaining between them. From germline, CDR1 is LNHNV and CDR2 YYDKDF (reference sequence). The CDR3 sequence is 12 residues long. The DNA for the CDR3 is TGTGCCACCAGCTCCCGACGGAACGAGCAGTACTTC. It codes for CATSSRRNEQYF.

The table lists this clonotype with a few counts. This chain links TRBV29-1 with TRBJ2-5; 7 bases agree with TRBD1. The germline gives CDR1 SQVTM, CDR2 ANQGSEA. With V trimmed by 3 bases and J by 3 bases, 4 bases remained unmatched. CDR3 length equals 13 residues. The CDR3 reads CSVDPGQKETQYF. Here the CDR3 DNA reads TGCAGCGTTGATCCGGGACAGAAAGAGACCCAGTACTTC.

V usage is TRBV12-3 or TRBV12-4 and J usage is TRBJ2-3, with a possible D match to TRBD2 (5 bases). Trimming cost V 5 bases and J 5 bases, with 11 bases left between them. CDR3 length: 13 residues. This CDR3 is CASSPPRGDTQYF. The DNA of the CDR3 is TGTGCCAGCAGTCCTCCTCGGGGAGATACGCAGTATTTT.

The chain recombines TRBV6-6 with TRBJ2-1; 7 nucleotides line up with TRBD2. Trimming removed 5 bases from V and 1 base from J; junction bases left unmatched: 11. Germline assignment: CDR1 MNHNY and CDR2 SVGAGI (reference sequence). The CDR3 runs to 17 residues. The CDR3 region has the DNA TGTGCCAGCAGTAGGAGAAGGGAACTAGCGTCCTACAATGAGCAGTTCTTC. It encodes CASSRRRELASYNEQFF.

This clonotype has only a few counts. This chain joins TRBV7-9 and TRBJ1-1; D is possibly TRBD1 (6 bases). The CDR3 covers 11 residues. V was pared by 1 base and J by 10 bases, with 7 bases between. The germline V gene has CDR1 SEHNR and CDR2 FQNEAQ (reference sequence). The CDR3 DNA sequence: TGTGCCAGCAGCTTAGTAGGGGGAGCTTTCTTT. It specifies CASSLVGGAFF.

The J gene is TRBJ2-3, the V gene TRBV6-1; 7 nucleotides match TRBD1. The germline gives CDR1 MNHNS, CDR2 SASEGT. The J segment lost 2 bases and the V segment lost 9 bases, leaving 11 bases of the junction unmatched. There are 15 residues in the CDR3. CDR3 sequence: CASKATGQSTDTQYF. The CDR3 DNA reads as TGTGCCAGTAAGGCCACGGGACAGTCCACAGATACGCAGTATTTT.

For the CDR3, the DNA is TGTGCCAGCAGCTTAGCGGCTAGCGGGGCCACCGGGGAGCTGTTTTTT. It specifies CASSLAASGATGELFF. This chain joins TRBV7-2 and TRBJ2-2; 9 bases are shared with TRBD2. This CDR3 has 16 amino acids. Losses at the gene ends were 0 bases for V and 4 bases for J; bases not matched to a gene: 3. The germline V gene has CDR1 SGHTA and CDR2 FQGNSA. The variable domain in full, completed from reference TRBV7-2 and TRBJ2-2, reads GAGVSQSPSNKVTEKGKDVELRCDPISGHTALYWYRQSLGQGLEFLIYFQGNSAPDKSGLPSDRFSAERTGGSVSTLTIQRTQQEDSAVYLCASSLAASGATGELFFGEGSRLTVL.

V and J are TRBV20-1 and TRBJ2-1; 11 nucleotides agree with TRBD2. V was clipped by 6 bases and J by 9 bases; unmatched bases: 10. In germline, CDR1 is DFQATT, CDR2 SNEGSKA (reference sequence). The CDR3 is 14 amino acids. The CDR3 DNA is TGCAGTGCAGAAGGACTAGCGGGTGGGGGTGAGCAGTTCTTC. Translated, it gives CSAEGLAGGGEQFF.

The genes are TRBV6-5 and TRBJ2-2, with a tentative D call TRBD2 (5 bases). Trimming cost V 5 bases and J 4 bases, with 14 bases left between them. This CDR3 has 15 residues. Germline CDR1 is MNHEY and CDR2 is SVGAGI. Written as DNA, the CDR3 is TGTGCCAGCAGTAAAAACGGGATCCCCACCGGGGAGCTGTTTTTT. Translating gives CASSKNGIPTGELFF.

V gene TRBV20-1 combines with J gene TRBJ2-4; D is uncertain. The germline V gene has CDR1 DFQATT and CDR2 SNEGSKA (reference sequence). V was shortened by 4 bases and J by 0 bases, with 13 bases between the two germline ends. This CDR3 contains 15 residues. The CDR3 nucleotides are TGCAGTGCTAAGCGAGAAAGTCTAGCCAAAAACATTCAGTACTTC. Translating it yields CSAKRESLAKNIQYF.

The J gene is TRBJ2-3, the V gene TRBV25-1; the D is unclear. Germline V gene lookup returns CDR1 MGHDK and CDR2 SYGVNS. The CDR3 length is 16 residues. V gave up 3 bases and J gave up 0 bases, with 13 bases separating them. CDR3 sequence (DNA): TGTGCCAGCAGTGACCCTTCCATGGACAGCACAGATACGCAGTATTTT. Its protein product is CASSDPSMDSTDTQYF.

This chain uses TRBV12-3 or TRBV12-4 with TRBJ1-1; no clear D. V lost 5 bases and J 4 bases, leaving 14 bases between the germline ends. The CDR3 extends over 14 amino acids. CDR3 in amino acids: CASSPTVLGTEAFF. The CDR3 DNA reads TGTGCCAGCAGTCCGACGGTGTTGGGCACTGAAGCTTTCTTT.

The J gene is TRBJ2-2, the V gene TRBV24-1; maybe TRBD2 (5 bases). The CDR3 loop spans 15 amino acids. Trimming shortened V by 1 base and J by 7 bases, and 12 bases separated the two germline ends. Germline-derived CDR1 and CDR2 are KGHDR and SFDVKD. The CDR3 nucleotides read TGTGCCACCAGTGATTTTACTACCCGGGGCGGGGAGCTGTTTTTT. Its translation is CATSDFTTRGGELFF.

Concerning this clonotype itself: One end of the junction varies from germline; a read error may be responsible. The V and J genes are TRBV15 and TRBJ1-2, with D hard to call. This CDR3 is built from 15 residues. CDR1 is LNHNV and CDR2 is YYDKDF in the germline V gene (reference sequence). The CDR3 reads CATSRDRLMYVGYTF. The CDR3 nucleotides read TGTGCCACCAGCAGAGATCGCCTGATGTACGTTGGCTACACCTTT.

The rearrangement joins TRBV6-6 to TRBJ1-5; TRBD1 matches at 7 bases. V lost 6 bases to trimming and J lost 0 bases; unmatched junction nucleotides: 2. The CDR3 spans 14 residues. Germline V CDR1 and CDR2: MNHNY, SVGAGI (reference sequence). CDR3 loop: CASRGTDSNQPQHF. For the CDR3, the DNA is TGTGCCAGCAGGGGGACAGATAGCAATCAGCCCCAGCATTTT.

This clonotype was picked up a small number of times. The rearrangement links TRBV10-2 to TRBJ1-1; perhaps TRBD1 as D (6 bases). The CDR3 consists of 10 residues. V lost 8 bases and J 12 bases, leaving 13 bases between the germline ends. The germline gives CDR1 WSHSY, CDR2 SAAADI. CDR3 sequence: CASEGEGSFF. CDR3 coding DNA: TGCGCCAGCGAGGGGGAGGGGTCTTTCTTT.

This chain links TRBV12-3 or TRBV12-4 with TRBJ2-4; D may be TRBD2 (6 bases). The better agreement between TRBJ2-7 and the DNA end casts doubt on the J call. CDR3 size: 11 residues. This chain's CDR3 is CASTSGLEQYF. The CDR3 DNA is TGTGCCAGCACCAGCGGGCTCGAGCAGTACTTC.

The V call is TRBV27, the J call TRBJ2-5; the match to TRBD1 covers 12 bases. The last part of the DNA fits TRBJ2-7 better; the J call may be wrong. The CDR3 loop spans 15 amino acids. In germline, CDR1 is MNHEY, CDR2 SMNVEV (reference sequence). CDR3 sequence reads: CASSFVGQGAREQYF. As DNA, the CDR3 is TGTGCCAGCAGTTTTGTGGGACAGGGGGCGCGCGAGCAGTACTTC.

The chain recombines TRBV12-3 or TRBV12-4 with TRBJ2-7, with 7 bases identical to TRBD1. After removal of 1 base from V and 4 bases from J, the junction contained 7 bases not matched to a gene. This CDR3 spans 15 amino acids. CDR3 region: CASSLGQGVKYEQYF. In DNA form, the CDR3 reads TGTGCCAGCAGTTTAGGGCAGGGGGTTAAATACGAGCAGTACTTC.

Only a few counts were recorded for this clonotype. This chain links TRBV20-1 with TRBJ2-7, with D perhaps matching TRBD1 (5 bases). Germline values: CDR1 DFQATT, CDR2 SNEGSKA (reference sequence). This CDR3 has 13 amino acids. V lost 6 bases and J lost 0, with 12 bases in between. DNA for the CDR3: TGCAGTGCCCCTGACAGACCCTCCTACGAGCAGTACTTC. Translation: CSAPDRPSYEQYF.